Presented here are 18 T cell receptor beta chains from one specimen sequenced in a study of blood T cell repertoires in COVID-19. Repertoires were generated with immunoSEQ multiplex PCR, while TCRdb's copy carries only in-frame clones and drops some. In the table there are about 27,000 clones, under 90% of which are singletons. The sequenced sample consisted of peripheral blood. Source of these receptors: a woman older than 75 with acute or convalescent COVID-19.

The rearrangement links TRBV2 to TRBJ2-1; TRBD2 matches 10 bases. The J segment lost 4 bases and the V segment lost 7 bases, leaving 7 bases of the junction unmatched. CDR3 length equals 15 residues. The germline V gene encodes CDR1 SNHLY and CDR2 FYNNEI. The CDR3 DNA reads TGTGCCAGCAAGGTCCAGCGGGAGGGTTACAATGAGCAGTTCTTC. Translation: CASKVQREGYNEQFF.

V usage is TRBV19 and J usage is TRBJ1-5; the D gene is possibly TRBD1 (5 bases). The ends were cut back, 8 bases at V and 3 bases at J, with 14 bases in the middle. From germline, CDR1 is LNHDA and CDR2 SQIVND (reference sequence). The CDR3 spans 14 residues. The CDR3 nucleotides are TGTGCCAGTTACGACAGACGGAACAATCAGCCCCAGCATTTT. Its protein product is CASYDRRNNQPQHF.

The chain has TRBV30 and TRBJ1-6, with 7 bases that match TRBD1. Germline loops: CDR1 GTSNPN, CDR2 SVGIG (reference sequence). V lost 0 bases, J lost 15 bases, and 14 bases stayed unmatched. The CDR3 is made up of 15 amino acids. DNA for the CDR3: TGTGCCTGGAGTGTAGAGGGGGCAAGGAGGGTGGACCTCCACTTT. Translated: CAWSVEGARRVDLHF.

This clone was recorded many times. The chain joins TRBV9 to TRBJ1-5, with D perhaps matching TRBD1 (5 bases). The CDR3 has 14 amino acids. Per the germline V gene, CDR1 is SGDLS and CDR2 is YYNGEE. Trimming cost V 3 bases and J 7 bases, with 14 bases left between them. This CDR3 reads CASSAAYQGQPQHF. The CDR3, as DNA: TGTGCCAGCAGCGCTGCTTATCAGGGACAGCCCCAGCATTTT. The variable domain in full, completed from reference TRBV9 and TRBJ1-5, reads DSGVTQTPKHLITATGQRVTLRCSPRSGDLSVYWYQQSLDQGLQFLIQYYNGEERAKGNILERFSAQQFPDLHSELNLSSLELGDSALYFCASSAAYQGQPQHFGDGTRLSIL.

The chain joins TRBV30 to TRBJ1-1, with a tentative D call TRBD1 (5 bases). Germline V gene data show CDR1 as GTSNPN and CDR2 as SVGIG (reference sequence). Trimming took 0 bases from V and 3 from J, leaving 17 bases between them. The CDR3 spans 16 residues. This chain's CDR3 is CAWSVWGKRVDTEAFF. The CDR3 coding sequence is TGTGCCTGGAGTGTATGGGGGAAGCGGGTCGACACTGAAGCTTTCTTT.

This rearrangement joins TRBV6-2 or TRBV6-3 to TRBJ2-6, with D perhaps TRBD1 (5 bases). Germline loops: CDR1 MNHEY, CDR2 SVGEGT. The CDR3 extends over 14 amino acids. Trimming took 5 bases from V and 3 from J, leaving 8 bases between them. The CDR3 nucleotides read TGTGCCAGCAGTCCAGGGTTTGGGGCCAACGTCCTGACTTTC. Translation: CASSPGFGANVLTF.

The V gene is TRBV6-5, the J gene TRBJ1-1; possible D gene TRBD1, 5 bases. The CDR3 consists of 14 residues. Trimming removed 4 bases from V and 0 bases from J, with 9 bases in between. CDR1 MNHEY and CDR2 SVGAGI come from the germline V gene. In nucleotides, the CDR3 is TGTGCCAGCAGTTTTTCGACAGTGAACACTGAAGCTTTCTTT. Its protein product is CASSFSTVNTEAFF.

CDR3 nucleotides: TGCAGCGTAGTGACAGGGTACCACGAGCAGTACTTC. Translation gives CSVVTGYHEQYF. This rearrangement joins TRBV29-1 to TRBJ2-7; the match to TRBD1 covers 7 bases. Unmatched junction bases numbered 7, after V lost 6 bases and J lost 5 bases. The CDR3 consists of 12 residues. Germline V lookup: CDR1 SQVTM, CDR2 ANQGSEA.

The DNA of the CDR3 is TGTGCCAGCAGGTACCGGGGTTGGAAGGCCTATGGCTACACCTTC. Translating it yields CASRYRGWKAYGYTF. V usage is TRBV7-9 and J usage is TRBJ1-2; D call uncertain. The length of the CDR3 is 15 residues. Between the trimmed V and J ends, which lost 6 bases and 4 bases, there was a span of 18 bases. CDR1 is SEHNR, CDR2 FQNEAQ, per germline (reference sequence). Full variable domain (missing parts from reference TRBV7-9 and TRBJ1-2): DTGVSQNPRHKITKRGQNVTFRCDPISEHNRLYWYRQTLGQGPEFLTYFQNEAQLEKSRLLSDRFSAERPKGSFSTLEIQRTEQGDSAMYLCASRYRGWKAYGYTFGSGTRLTVV.

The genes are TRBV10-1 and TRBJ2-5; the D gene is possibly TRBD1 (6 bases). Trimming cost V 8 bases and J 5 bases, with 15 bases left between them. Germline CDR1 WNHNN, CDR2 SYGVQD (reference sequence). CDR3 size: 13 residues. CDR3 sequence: CASDDRHRETQYF. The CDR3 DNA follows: TGCGCCAGCGACGACAGGCACCGGGAGACCCAGTACTTC.

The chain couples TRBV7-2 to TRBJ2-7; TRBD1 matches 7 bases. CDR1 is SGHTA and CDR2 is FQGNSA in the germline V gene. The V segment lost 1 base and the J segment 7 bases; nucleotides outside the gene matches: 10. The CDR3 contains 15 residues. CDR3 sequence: CASSLVGTVPWEQYF. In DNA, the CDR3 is TGTGCCAGCAGCTTAGTAGGGACAGTTCCTTGGGAGCAGTACTTC.

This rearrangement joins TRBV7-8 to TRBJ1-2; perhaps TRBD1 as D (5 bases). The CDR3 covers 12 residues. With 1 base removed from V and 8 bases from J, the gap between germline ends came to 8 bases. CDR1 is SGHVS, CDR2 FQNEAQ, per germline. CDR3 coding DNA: TGTGCCAGCAGCTTAGTCCAGGGAGGCTACACCTTC. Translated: CASSLVQGGYTF. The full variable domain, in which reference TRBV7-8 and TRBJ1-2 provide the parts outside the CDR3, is GAGVSQSPRYKVAKRGQDVALRCDPISGHVSLFWYQQALGQGPEFLTYFQNEAQLDKSGLPSDRFFAERPEGSVSTLKIQRTQQEDSAVYLCASSLVQGGYTFGSGTRLTVV.

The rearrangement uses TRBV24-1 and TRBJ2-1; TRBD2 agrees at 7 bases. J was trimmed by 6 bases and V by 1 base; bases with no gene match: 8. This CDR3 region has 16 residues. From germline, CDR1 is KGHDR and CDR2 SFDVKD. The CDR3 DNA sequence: TGTGCCACCAGTGATTTAACGGAGCGGGGCACCAATGAGCAGTTCTTC. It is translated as CATSDLTERGTNEQFF.

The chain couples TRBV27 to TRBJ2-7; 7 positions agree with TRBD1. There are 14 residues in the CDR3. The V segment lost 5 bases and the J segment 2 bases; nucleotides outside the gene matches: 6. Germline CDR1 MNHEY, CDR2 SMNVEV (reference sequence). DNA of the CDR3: TGTGCCAGCAGTCCTTCAAGGGGGCCCTACGAGCAGTACTTC. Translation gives CASSPSRGPYEQYF.

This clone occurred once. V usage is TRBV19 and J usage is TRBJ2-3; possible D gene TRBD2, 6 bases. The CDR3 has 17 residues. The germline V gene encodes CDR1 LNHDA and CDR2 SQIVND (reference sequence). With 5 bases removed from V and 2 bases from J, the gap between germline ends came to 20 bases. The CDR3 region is CASSPPALTSSTDTQYF. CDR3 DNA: TGTGCCAGTAGTCCGCCCGCCTTGACTAGTTCCACAGATACGCAGTATTTT.

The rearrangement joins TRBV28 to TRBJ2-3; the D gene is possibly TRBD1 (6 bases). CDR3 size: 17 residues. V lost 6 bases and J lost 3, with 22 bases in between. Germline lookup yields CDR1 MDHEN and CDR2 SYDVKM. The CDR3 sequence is CASSPTRQVYGTDTQYF. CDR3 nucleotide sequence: TGTGCCAGCAGCCCGACCCGACAGGTCTATGGGACAGATACGCAGTATTTT.

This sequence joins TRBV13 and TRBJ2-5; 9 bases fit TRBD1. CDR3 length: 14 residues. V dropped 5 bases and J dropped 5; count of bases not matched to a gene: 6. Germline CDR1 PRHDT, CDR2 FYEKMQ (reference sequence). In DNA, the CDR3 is TGTGCCAGCAGCACAACGACAGGGGGTGAGACCCAGTACTTC. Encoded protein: CASSTTTGGETQYF.

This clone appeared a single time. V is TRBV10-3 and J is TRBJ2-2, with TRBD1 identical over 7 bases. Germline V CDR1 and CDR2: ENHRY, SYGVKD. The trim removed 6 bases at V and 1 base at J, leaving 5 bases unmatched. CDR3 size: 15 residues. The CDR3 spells CAIRPGQQNTGELFF. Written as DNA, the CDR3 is TGTGCCATCAGGCCGGGACAGCAGAACACCGGGGAGCTGTTTTTT.